Sequencing of this T cell receptor (beta chain) was carried out in a study of blood T cells in healthy people across ages. For the second PCR, which ran for about 7 to 11 cycles, a sample-barcoded 5' primer and a J-beta primer mix were used. TCRdb re-analysed the 5' RACE reads in MiXCR, keeping a single row per CDR3 protein. The sample records about 600,000 distinct CDR3 sequences, 40% to 55% being singletons. The ends were cut back, 7 bases at V and 5 bases at J, with 20 bases in the middle. The CDR3 length is 15 residues. Germline CDR1 reads LGHDT; CDR2 reads YNNKEL (reference sequence). This TCR was sampled from a man at least 80 years old in good health. Input material: blood. The chain carries TRBV3-1 and TRBJ2-5; D is possibly TRBD2 (6 bases). The CDR3 loop is CASKTSGGAGETQYF. The CDR3 region has the DNA TGTGCCAGCAAGACCTCCGGTGGGGCGGGGGAGACCCAGTACTTC.